These 14 T cell receptor beta chains originate from one sample sequenced in a study of cytomegalovirus exposure and HLA in healthy donors. PCR amplification relied on 60 Vbeta primers (plus 13 Jbeta primers). Here immunoSEQ multiplex PCR was the method, and the copy in TCRdb shows in-frame clones only, minus some. The data show around 120,000 clones, 70% to 85% seen once. Sample: PBMCs. These receptor sequences come from a boy younger than 18 in good health and CMV-seronegative.

The genes are TRBV5-4 and TRBJ2-1; possible D gene TRBD1, 6 bases. Germline V gene lookup returns CDR1 SGHNT and CDR2 YYREEE (reference sequence). This CDR3 region has 15 residues. V dropped 2 bases and J dropped 2 bases, with 11 bases sitting between them. The CDR3 here is CASSFDQGTYNEQFF. The CDR3 bases are TGTGCCAGCAGCTTTGACCAGGGGACCTACAATGAGCAGTTCTTC.

The V and J genes are TRBV2 and TRBJ2-5; 10 nucleotides match TRBD1. Trimming removed 5 bases from V and 0 bases from J; junction bases left unmatched: 3. The CDR3 covers 15 residues. The germline V gene encodes CDR1 SNHLY and CDR2 FYNNEI. This CDR3 is CASSWTGGNQETQYF. The CDR3 nucleotides are TGTGCCAGCAGTTGGACAGGGGGTAACCAAGAGACCCAGTACTTC.

The chain is built from TRBV5-1 and TRBJ2-5, with 13 bases lining up with TRBD2. The CDR3 consists of 16 residues. Germline CDR1 is SGHRS and CDR2 is YFSETQ. The V segment lost 3 bases and the J segment 1 base; nucleotides outside the gene matches: 3. The DNA for the CDR3 is TGCGCCAGCAGCTGGGGACTAGCGGGGTTCCAAGAGACCCAGTACTTC. Protein sequence: CASSWGLAGFQETQYF.

The J gene is TRBJ2-7, the V gene TRBV30; 10 bases align to TRBD1. The junction had 2 bases not matched to a gene; V was cut back by 8 bases and J by 1 base. The CDR3 runs to 12 residues. Germline V CDR1 and CDR2: GTSNPN, SVGIG (reference sequence). CDR3 region: CAGTGASYEQYF. The CDR3 DNA sequence: TGTGCCGGGACAGGGGCATCCTACGAGCAGTACTTC. The entire variable domain, with the rest obtained from reference TRBV30 and TRBJ2-7, is as follows: SQTIHQWPATLVQPVGSPLSLECTVEGTSNPNLYWYRQAAGRGLQLLFYSVGIGQISSEVPQNLSASRPQDRQFILSSKKLLLSDSGFYLCAGTGASYEQYFGPGTRLTVT.

The chain joins TRBV6-6 to TRBJ2-1; D might be TRBD2 (5 bases). The germline V gene has CDR1 MNHNY and CDR2 SVGAGI (reference sequence). This CDR3 spans 14 amino acids. Trimming shortened V by 2 bases and J by 12 bases, and 17 bases separated the two germline ends. The CDR3 coding sequence is TGTGCCAGCAGTTACGAGGGCTCAACCCCTGGGCAGTTCTTC. As protein: CASSYEGSTPGQFF.

The rearrangement uses TRBV9 and TRBJ1-1, with D possibly TRBD1 on 5 matching bases. Germline V gene lookup returns CDR1 SGDLS and CDR2 YYNGEE. Trimming pared 4 bases from V and 0 bases from J, leaving 10 bases between. The CDR3 spans 14 residues. The CDR3 region is CASSPDTVNTEAFF. CDR3 nucleotide sequence: TGTGCCAGCAGCCCGGACACAGTGAACACTGAAGCTTTCTTT.

The chain has TRBV7-2 and TRBJ2-1; 10 nucleotides line up with TRBD2. Germline loops: CDR1 SGHTA, CDR2 FQGNSA. The length of the CDR3 is 15 residues. Trimming cost V 0 bases and J 4 bases; bases outside gene matches: 0. CDR3 nucleotides: TGTGCCAGCAGCTTAGCTAGCGGGGGGTACAATGAGCAGTTCTTC. Its translation is CASSLASGGYNEQFF.

V usage is TRBV6-1 and J usage is TRBJ2-1; 11 nucleotides match TRBD2. CDR1 is MNHNS and CDR2 is SASEGT in the germline V gene. This CDR3 region has 14 residues. V shed 4 bases and J 9 bases; nucleotides not matched to a gene: 5. The CDR3 region has the DNA TGTGCCAGCAGTGCCTCTAGCGGGAGGATTGAGCAGTTCTTC. Its translation is CASSASSGRIEQFF.

This clone appeared a few times. This chain uses TRBV4-3 with TRBJ1-1; possibly TRBD1 for D (5 bases). V was cut by 5 bases and J by 0 bases, with 10 bases left in between. The CDR3 sequence is 14 residues long. The germline CDR1 and CDR2 sequences are LGHNA and YSLEER. CDR3 loop: CASSKQVMNTEAFF. DNA for the CDR3: TGCGCCAGCAGCAAACAGGTAATGAACACTGAAGCTTTCTTT.

The chain has TRBV9 and TRBJ2-3; 8 bases fit TRBD2. Germline lookup yields CDR1 SGDLS and CDR2 YYNGEE. With V trimmed by 0 bases and J by 2 bases, 8 bases remained unmatched. The CDR3 spans 17 residues. In DNA, the CDR3 is TGTGCCAGCAGCGTAGAGAGCGGGGGTGGGTTCACAGATACGCAGTATTTT. Translation gives CASSVESGGGFTDTQYF.

J is TRBJ2-1 and V is TRBV7-9, with TRBD2 matching over 7 bases. The V segment lost 5 bases and the J segment 0 bases; nucleotides outside the gene matches: 7. CDR3 size: 16 residues. Per the germline V gene, CDR1 is SEHNR and CDR2 is FQNEAQ (reference sequence). The DNA of the CDR3 is TGTGCCAGCAGCCCTATAGCGGGCAGCTCCTACAATGAGCAGTTCTTC. Translation gives CASSPIAGSSYNEQFF.

This sequence joins TRBV5-1 and TRBJ2-7, with D hard to call. The V and J ends lost 1 base and 3 bases respectively, with 14 bases between them. This CDR3 region has 15 residues. The germline gives CDR1 SGHRS, CDR2 YFSETQ. The CDR3 reads CASSLLTTSNYEQYF. The CDR3 nucleotides read TGCGCCAGCAGCTTGTTGACAACCAGTAACTACGAGCAGTACTTC.

As DNA, the CDR3 is TGTGCCAGCAGCTTAGGCCGCAACACTGAAGCTTTCTTT. This encodes CASSLGRNTEAFF. The gene calls are TRBV7-3 and TRBJ1-1, with D unclear. CDR1 and CDR2 from the germline V gene are SGHTA and FQGTGA. Trimming cost V 2 bases and J 2 bases, with 6 bases left between them. The CDR3 runs 13 residues. Variable domain in full (rest from reference TRBV7-3 and TRBJ1-1): GAGVSQTPSNKVTEKGKYVELRCDPISGHTALYWYRQSLGQGPEFLIYFQGTGAADDSGLPNDRFFAVRPEGSVSTLKIQRTERGDSAVYLCASSLGRNTEAFFGQGTRLTVV.

The rearrangement joins TRBV2 to TRBJ2-3; 12 nucleotides align to TRBD2. Germline V gene sequence: CDR1 SNHLY, CDR2 FYNNEI. Trimming at V came to 10 bases and at J to 2 bases, leaving 7 bases not matched to a gene. There are 15 residues in the CDR3. The chain's CDR3 is CAIWGTSGYTDTQYF. In nucleotides, the CDR3 is TGTGCCATATGGGGGACTAGCGGGTACACAGATACGCAGTATTTT. The variable domain in full, completed from reference TRBV2 and TRBJ2-3, reads EPEVTQTPSHQVTQMGQEVILRCVPISNHLYFYWYRQILGQKVEFLVSFYNNEISEKSEIFDDQFSVERPDGSNFTLKIRSTKLEDSAMYFCAIWGTSGYTDTQYFGPGTRLTVL.